The next 24 T cell receptor beta chains were all read from a single sample in a study of blood T cell repertoires in COVID-19. Sequencing was performed with immunoSEQ multiplex PCR; in TCRdb, only in-frame clones are kept and a portion is missing. The top ten clones hold about a third of a sample with 55,000 to 90,000 clones, 85% to 90% of them seen once. The sample comprised peripheral blood. The receptors stem from a woman of 80 years or more with active or convalescent COVID-19.

The chain couples TRBV19 to TRBJ1-2; tentative D call: TRBD1 (5 bases). Germline CDR1 reads LNHDA; CDR2 reads SQIVND (reference sequence). This CDR3 is 16 amino acids long. The V end lost 3 bases, the J end lost 6 bases, and 20 bases lay between the germline ends. The chain's CDR3 is CASSILSGQGIHGYTF. The CDR3, as DNA: TGTGCCAGTAGTATCCTGTCCGGCCAGGGAATACATGGCTACACCTTC.

This chain links TRBV6-9 with TRBJ1-1; D gene ambiguous. Germline V gene lookup returns CDR1 MNHGY and CDR2 SVAAGI. V was shortened by 2 bases and J by 2 bases, with 6 bases between the two germline ends. The CDR3 is made up of 13 amino acids. The CDR3 coding sequence is TGTGCCAGCAGTTATCTCGTCAACACTGAAGCTTTCTTT. Its translation is CASSYLVNTEAFF.

The V and J genes are TRBV4-2 and TRBJ2-3; the match to TRBD2 covers 16 bases. The germline CDR1 and CDR2 sequences are LGHNA and YNFKEQ. The CDR3 length is 18 residues. J was trimmed by 4 bases and V by 4 bases; bases with no gene match: 8. CDR3 sequence: CASSPVPGLAGGPDTQYF. As DNA, the CDR3 is TGTGCCAGCAGCCCCGTCCCGGGACTAGCGGGGGGGCCAGATACGCAGTATTTT.

The rearrangement joins TRBV7-2 to TRBJ2-6; 7 nucleotides agree with TRBD1. Trimming removed 1 base from V and 0 bases from J; junction bases left unmatched: 0. This CDR3 is built from 16 residues. Germline CDR1 and CDR2: SGHTA and FQGNSA. CDR3 DNA: TGTGCCAGCAGCTTAGAGGGGGCCTCTGGGGCCAACGTCCTGACTTTC. Protein product: CASSLEGASGANVLTF.

The rearrangement joins TRBV9 to TRBJ2-1; 7 positions match TRBD1. The ends lost 0 bases at V and 12 bases at J; junction bases unmatched: 3. The germline CDR1 and CDR2 sequences are SGDLS and YYNGEE. This CDR3 contains 12 residues. CDR3 amino acids: CASSVVGTVQFF. CDR3 DNA: TGTGCCAGCAGCGTAGTGGGGACAGTGCAGTTCTTC.

This clone was counted between two and nine times. V is TRBV3-1 (or the pseudogene TRBV3-2) and J is TRBJ2-3; possible D gene TRBD1, 6 bases. The germline V and J ends were trimmed by 1 base and 5 bases, with 22 bases remaining between them. This CDR3 spans 18 amino acids. Germline assignment: CDR1 LGHDT and CDR2 YNNKEL (reference sequence). CDR3 in DNA: TGTGCCAGCAGCCAAGGGGGTACTGGGGGCGCCCGGAGAGATACGCAGTATTTT. This codes for CASSQGGTGGARRDTQYF.

The chain carries TRBV19 and TRBJ1-3; TRBD1 matches at 7 bases. This CDR3 comprises 17 residues. The junction had 10 bases not matched to a gene; V was cut back by 5 bases and J by 0 bases. Germline V gene sequence: CDR1 LNHDA, CDR2 SQIVND (reference sequence). The CDR3: CASSHARDSTSGNTIYF. CDR3 nucleotides: TGTGCCAGTAGTCACGCCCGGGACAGTACCTCTGGAAACACCATATATTTT.

The table lists this clone with many counts. The chain links TRBV6-2 or TRBV6-3 to TRBJ2-3; a weak D match, TRBD2 (6 bases). This CDR3 has 13 amino acids. Germline loops: CDR1 MNHEY, CDR2 SVGEGT. The V gene lost 5 bases and the J gene lost 5 bases, with 11 bases spanning the gap. CDR3 nucleotides: TGTGCCAGCAGTGCTAGCGAGGAAGATACGCAGTATTTT. It yields the protein CASSASEEDTQYF.

The V call is TRBV4-3, the J call TRBJ2-5, with 8 bases lining up with TRBD2. J gave up 5 bases and V 4 bases, and 15 bases lay outside the gene matches. CDR1 LGHNA and CDR2 YSLEER come from the germline V gene. The CDR3 runs to 17 residues. The CDR3 coding sequence is TGCGCCAGCAGCCCCAGTGTGTTCCAGCGGGGGTGGGAGACCCAGTACTTC. Amino acid sequence: CASSPSVFQRGWETQYF.

This chain uses TRBV19 with TRBJ1-2; perhaps TRBD1 as D (6 bases). Trimming removed 8 bases from V and 7 bases from J, with 20 bases in between. CDR3 length: 14 residues. Germline V CDR1 and CDR2: LNHDA, SQIVND (reference sequence). As DNA, the CDR3 is TGTGCCAGTTCCGATCCTCAGGGGATAGGTGGCTACACCTTC. It codes for CASSDPQGIGGYTF.

This clone came up once. The gene calls are TRBV15 and TRBJ1-5; TRBD1 agrees at 7 bases. The CDR3 is made up of 15 amino acids. Germline-derived CDR1 and CDR2 are LNHNV and YYDKDF (reference sequence). The trim removed 1 base at V and 5 bases at J, leaving 5 bases unmatched. The CDR3 sequence is CATSRVPGGYQPQHF. The CDR3, as DNA: TGTGCCACCAGCAGAGTTCCAGGGGGATATCAGCCCCAGCATTTT.

The genes are TRBV11-2 and TRBJ2-3; 9 positions match TRBD1. V lost 3 bases to trimming and J lost 3 bases; unmatched junction nucleotides: 7. The germline V gene encodes CDR1 SGHAT and CDR2 FQNNGV. The CDR3 is 16 amino acids. The CDR3 spells CASSFRDRAVTDTQYF. The CDR3, as DNA: TGTGCCAGCAGCTTCCGGGACAGGGCAGTTACAGATACGCAGTATTTT. The variable domain in full, completed from reference TRBV11-2 and TRBJ2-3, reads EAGVAQSPRYKIIEKRQSVAFWCNPISGHATLYWYQQILGQGPKLLIQFQNNGVVDDSQLPKDRFSAERLKGVDSTLKIQPAKLEDSAVYLCASSFRDRAVTDTQYFGPGTRLTVL.

This chain's CDR3 is CASSEGTGRLGNQPQHF. The CDR3, as DNA: TGTGCCAGCAGTGAAGGGACAGGACGGTTAGGCAATCAGCCCCAGCATTTT. The chain recombines TRBV6-1 with TRBJ1-5; 7 bases match TRBD1. The trim removed 1 base at V and 2 bases at J, leaving 8 bases unmatched. Germline lookup yields CDR1 MNHNS and CDR2 SASEGT. The CDR3 covers 17 residues.

The chain links TRBV7-8 to TRBJ1-5, with D uncertain. Germline V gives CDR1 SGHVS, CDR2 FQNEAQ. CDR3 length equals 15 residues. Trimming removed 3 bases at V and 5 bases at J, with 14 bases between. The CDR3 protein is CASSLSRVVDQPQHF. Here the CDR3 DNA reads TGTGCCAGCAGCTTGTCCCGGGTTGTAGATCAGCCCCAGCATTTT.

This sequence joins TRBV7-9 and TRBJ1-4, with TRBD1 as a possible D gene (6 bases). Germline V gene lookup returns CDR1 SEHNR and CDR2 FQNEAQ (reference sequence). Trimming cost V 5 bases and J 4 bases, with 11 bases left between them. The CDR3 runs 14 residues. Written as DNA, the CDR3 is TGTGCCAGCAGCCCAGGGGTCCATAATGAAAAACTGTTTTTT. Translation gives CASSPGVHNEKLFF.

J is TRBJ2-7 and V is TRBV19; perhaps TRBD2 as D (6 bases). Germline V gene lookup returns CDR1 LNHDA and CDR2 SQIVND (reference sequence). The CDR3 length is 13 residues. Trimming removed 5 bases from V and 3 bases from J, with 11 bases in between. This CDR3 is CASSFGTRYEQYF. Written as DNA, the CDR3 is TGTGCCAGTAGTTTCGGGACTCGCTACGAGCAGTACTTC.

The CDR3 DNA sequence: TGTGCCAGCAGCGTAAGGGGGGGAAACACCATATATTTT. As protein: CASSVRGGNTIYF. The V gene is TRBV9, the J gene TRBJ1-3, with D perhaps TRBD1 (6 bases). The CDR3 extends over 13 amino acids. The germline V gene has CDR1 SGDLS and CDR2 YYNGEE. The V end lost 1 base, the J end lost 4 bases, and 6 bases lay between the germline ends.

The rearrangement uses TRBV7-9 and TRBJ1-2, with 9 bases lining up with TRBD1. After removal of 5 bases from V and 4 bases from J, the junction contained 11 bases not matched to a gene. CDR1 is SEHNR and CDR2 is FQNEAQ in the germline V gene (reference sequence). This CDR3 contains 16 residues. The CDR3 reads CASSIGGQGIRYGYTF. DNA of the CDR3: TGTGCCAGCAGCATAGGAGGACAGGGGATACGCTATGGCTACACCTTC.

The chain recombines TRBV7-8 with TRBJ2-7; D is perhaps TRBD2 (5 bases). CDR1 and CDR2 from the germline V gene are SGHVS and FQNEAQ. V was pared by 5 bases and J by 3 bases, with 11 bases between. The CDR3 sequence is 13 residues long. Written as DNA, the CDR3 is TGTGCCAGCAGCGAAGGACTGGACTACGAGCAGTACTTC. Amino acid sequence: CASSEGLDYEQYF. Combining the CDR3 with reference TRBV7-8 and TRBJ2-7 gives the whole variable domain GAGVSQSPRYKVAKRGQDVALRCDPISGHVSLFWYQQALGQGPEFLTYFQNEAQLDKSGLPSDRFFAERPEGSVSTLKIQRTQQEDSAVYLCASSEGLDYEQYFGPGTRLTVT.

The chain recombines TRBV7-2 with TRBJ2-1, with TRBD1 matching 8 bases. Unmatched junction bases numbered 12, after V lost 5 bases and J lost 6 bases. Germline lookup yields CDR1 SGHTA and CDR2 FQGNSA. The CDR3 covers 16 residues. The CDR3 reads CASSLIGQGASNEQFF. The CDR3, as DNA: TGTGCCAGCAGCCTCATAGGTCAGGGGGCTTCCAATGAGCAGTTCTTC. Looking up the rest from reference TRBV7-2 and TRBJ2-1 gives the full variable domain: GAGVSQSPSNKVTEKGKDVELRCDPISGHTALYWYRQSLGQGLEFLIYFQGNSAPDKSGLPSDRFSAERTGGSVSTLTIQRTQQEDSAVYLCASSLIGQGASNEQFFGPGTRLTVL.

The chain employs TRBV3-1 (or the pseudogene TRBV3-2) and TRBJ1-1, with D perhaps matching TRBD1 (5 bases). There are 13 residues in the CDR3. CDR1 is LGHDT and CDR2 is YNNKEL in the germline V gene (reference sequence). Trimming stripped 2 bases from V and 1 base from J, with 5 bases between. The CDR3 coding sequence is TGTGCCAGCAGCCAAACAGGGAACACTGAAGCTTTCTTT. Its protein product is CASSQTGNTEAFF.

The chain uses TRBV7-2 and TRBJ1-4; maybe TRBD1 (6 bases). V gave up 1 base and J gave up 3 bases, with 12 bases separating them. Germline-derived CDR1 and CDR2 are SGHTA and FQGNSA. The CDR3 length is 16 residues. The DNA of the CDR3 is TGTGCCAGCAGCTTAGTCTTACAGGGCCCTAATGAAAAACTGTTTTTT. It is translated as CASSLVLQGPNEKLFF.

The V call is TRBV2, the J call TRBJ2-7; 13 nucleotides match TRBD2. The ends lost 6 bases at V and 5 bases at J; junction bases unmatched: 13. CDR3 length: 17 amino acids. Germline V gives CDR1 SNHLY, CDR2 FYNNEI. CDR3 protein: CASSATITSGGADEQYF. CDR3 DNA: TGTGCCAGCAGCGCCACGATTACTAGCGGGGGGGCGGACGAGCAGTACTTC.

The chain couples TRBV2 to TRBJ1-1; 8 nucleotides align to TRBD1. CDR1 SNHLY and CDR2 FYNNEI come from the germline V gene. The CDR3 runs to 12 residues. Trimming took 5 bases from V and 4 from J; bases not matched to a gene: 0. Here the CDR3 DNA reads TGTGCCAGCAGTACAGGGGGCACTGAAGCTTTCTTT. Its translation is CASSTGGTEAFF.